This entry lists 6 T cell receptor beta chains sequenced from one sample in a study of blood T cell repertoires in COVID-19. Some clones are missing from TCRdb's copy, which holds only in-frame ones; the method was immunoSEQ multiplex PCR. The sample has approximately 280,000 clones; over 85% are singletons. Sequenced input: PBMCs or T cells enriched from blood (not recorded which). Every receptor here comes from a woman aged 60-75 years who had recovered from COVID-19.

This chain joins TRBV28 and TRBJ2-2; 10 nucleotides match TRBD2. The CDR3 is 17 amino acids. CDR1 and CDR2 from the germline V gene are MDHEN and SYDVKM. V lost 2 bases to trimming and J lost 3 bases; unmatched junction nucleotides: 6. Here the CDR3 DNA reads TGTGCCAGCAGTTTACGAGCGGGGGGGCCGGACACCGGGGAGCTGTTTTTT. This encodes CASSLRAGGPDTGELFF.

This rearrangement joins TRBV19 to TRBJ2-7; 8 bases are shared with TRBD1. Trimming removed 4 bases from V and 1 base from J; junction bases left unmatched: 9. The CDR3 spans 16 residues. Germline-derived CDR1 and CDR2 are LNHDA and SQIVND (reference sequence). CDR3 DNA: TGTGCCAGTAGTAAAGAGGACAGGGCCCTATCCTACGAGCAGTACTTC. Translation gives CASSKEDRALSYEQYF.

This clone was seen a single time. One junction end disagrees with the germline gene, perhaps due to a read error. In nucleotides, the CDR3 is TGTGCCAGCAGCCCCTGGGGGACAGGGAAAATTTGGTTCGACTTC. It specifies CASSPWGTGKIWFDF. The rearrangement uses TRBV6-5 and TRBJ2-7; 9 bases match TRBD1. The CDR3 is 15 amino acids. Per germline, CDR1 MNHEY and CDR2 SVGAGI.

This rearrangement joins TRBV5-4 to TRBJ2-1; 8 nucleotides align to TRBD2. Germline V lookup: CDR1 SGHNT, CDR2 YYREEE (reference sequence). This CDR3 spans 16 amino acids. The ends lost 4 bases at V and 7 bases at J; junction bases unmatched: 13. The CDR3 DNA sequence: TGTGCCAGCAGCCTACCCGGGACTAGGGGAGAGAATGAGCAGTTCTTC. Translating it yields CASSLPGTRGENEQFF.

The chain recombines TRBV28 with TRBJ2-7; D possibly corresponds to TRBD2 (5 bases). Trimming pared 7 bases from V and 5 bases from J, leaving 12 bases between. This CDR3 contains 12 residues. CDR1 is MDHEN and CDR2 is SYDVKM in the germline V gene. This CDR3 reads CASNYGVNEQYF. The CDR3 DNA is TGTGCCAGCAACTACGGGGTTAACGAGCAGTACTTC.

This clone was picked up a small number of times. The genes are TRBV28 and TRBJ2-7, with D perhaps matching TRBD2 (6 bases). Per germline, CDR1 MDHEN and CDR2 SYDVKM. Between the trimmed V and J ends, which lost 5 bases and 2 bases, there was a span of 16 bases. The CDR3 consists of 15 residues. The DNA of the CDR3 is TGTGCCAGCAGTCGAGGAGGGACTTCTGCCTACGAGCAGTACTTC. Its protein is CASSRGGTSAYEQYF.